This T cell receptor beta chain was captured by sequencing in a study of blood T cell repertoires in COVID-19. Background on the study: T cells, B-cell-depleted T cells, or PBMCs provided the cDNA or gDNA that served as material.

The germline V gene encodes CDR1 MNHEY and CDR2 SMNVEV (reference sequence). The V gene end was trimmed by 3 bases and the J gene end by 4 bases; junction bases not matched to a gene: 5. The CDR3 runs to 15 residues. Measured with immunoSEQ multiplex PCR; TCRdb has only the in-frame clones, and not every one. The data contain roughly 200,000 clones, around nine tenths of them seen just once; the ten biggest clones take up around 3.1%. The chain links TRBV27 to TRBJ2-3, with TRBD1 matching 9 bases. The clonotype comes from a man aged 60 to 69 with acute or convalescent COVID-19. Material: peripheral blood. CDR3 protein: CASSFGTGSPDTQYF. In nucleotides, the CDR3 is TGTGCCAGCAGTTTTGGGACAGGGTCACCAGATACGCAGTATTTT.